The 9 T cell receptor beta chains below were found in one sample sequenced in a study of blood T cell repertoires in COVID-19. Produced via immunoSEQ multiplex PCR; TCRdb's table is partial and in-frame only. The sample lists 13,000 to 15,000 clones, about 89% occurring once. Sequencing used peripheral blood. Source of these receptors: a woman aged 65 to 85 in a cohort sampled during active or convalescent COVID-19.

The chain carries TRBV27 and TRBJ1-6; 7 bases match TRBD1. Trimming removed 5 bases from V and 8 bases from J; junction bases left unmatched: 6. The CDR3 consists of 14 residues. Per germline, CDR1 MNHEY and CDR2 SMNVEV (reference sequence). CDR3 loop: CASSRTGDHSPLHF. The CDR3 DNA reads TGTGCCAGCAGTCGGACAGGAGATCATTCACCCCTCCACTTT.

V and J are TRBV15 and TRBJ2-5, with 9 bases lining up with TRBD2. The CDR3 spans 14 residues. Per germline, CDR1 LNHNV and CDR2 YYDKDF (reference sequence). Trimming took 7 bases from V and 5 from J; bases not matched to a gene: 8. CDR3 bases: TGTGCCACCAAACGGCTAGCGGGGTCCGAGACCCAGTACTTC. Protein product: CATKRLAGSETQYF.

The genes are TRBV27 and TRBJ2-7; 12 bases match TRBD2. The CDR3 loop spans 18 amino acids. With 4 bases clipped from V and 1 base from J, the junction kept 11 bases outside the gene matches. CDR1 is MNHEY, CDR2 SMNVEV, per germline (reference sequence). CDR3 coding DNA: TGTGCCAGCAGTTCTCGCCCCCCACTAGCGGGGGGATCCTACGAGCAGTACTTC. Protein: CASSSRPPLAGGSYEQYF.

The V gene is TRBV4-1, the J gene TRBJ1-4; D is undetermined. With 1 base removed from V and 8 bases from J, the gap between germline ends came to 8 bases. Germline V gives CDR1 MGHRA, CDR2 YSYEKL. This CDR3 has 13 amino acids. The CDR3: CASSQARLEKLFF. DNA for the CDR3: TGCGCCAGCAGCCAAGCCAGGCTGGAAAAACTGTTTTTT.

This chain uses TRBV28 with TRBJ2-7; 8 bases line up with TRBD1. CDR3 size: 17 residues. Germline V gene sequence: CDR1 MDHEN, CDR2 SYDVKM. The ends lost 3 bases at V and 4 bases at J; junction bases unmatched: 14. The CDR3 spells CASSFYPSGQGTYEQYF. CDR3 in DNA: TGTGCCAGCAGTTTCTACCCCTCCGGACAGGGAACTTACGAGCAGTACTTC.

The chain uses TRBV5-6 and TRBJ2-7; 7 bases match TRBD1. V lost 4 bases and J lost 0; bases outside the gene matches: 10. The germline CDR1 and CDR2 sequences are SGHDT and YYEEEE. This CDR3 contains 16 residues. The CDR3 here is CASSGKQGRSSYEQYF. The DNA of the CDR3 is TGTGCCAGCAGCGGAAAACAGGGGAGAAGCTCCTACGAGCAGTACTTC.

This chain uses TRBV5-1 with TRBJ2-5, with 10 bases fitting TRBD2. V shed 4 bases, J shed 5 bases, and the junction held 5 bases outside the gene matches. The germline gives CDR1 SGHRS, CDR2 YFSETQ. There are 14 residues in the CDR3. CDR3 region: CASSSGGAEETQYF. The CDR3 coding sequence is TGCGCCAGCAGCAGCGGGGGGGCCGAGGAGACCCAGTACTTC.

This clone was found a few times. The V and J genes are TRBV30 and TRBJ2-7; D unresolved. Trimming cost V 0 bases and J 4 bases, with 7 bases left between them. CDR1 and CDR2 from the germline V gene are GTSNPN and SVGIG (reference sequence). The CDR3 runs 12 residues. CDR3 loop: CAWSVSVYEQYF. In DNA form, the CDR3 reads TGTGCCTGGAGTGTATCTGTATACGAGCAGTACTTC.

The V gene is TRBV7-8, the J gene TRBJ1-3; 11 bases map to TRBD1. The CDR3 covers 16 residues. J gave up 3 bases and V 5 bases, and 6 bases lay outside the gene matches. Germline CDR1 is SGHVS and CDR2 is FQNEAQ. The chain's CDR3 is CASSRGQGAGGNTIYF. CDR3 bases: TGTGCCAGCAGCCGAGGACAGGGGGCAGGTGGAAACACCATATATTTT. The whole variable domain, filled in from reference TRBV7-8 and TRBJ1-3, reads GAGVSQSPRYKVAKRGQDVALRCDPISGHVSLFWYQQALGQGPEFLTYFQNEAQLDKSGLPSDRFFAERPEGSVSTLKIQRTQQEDSAVYLCASSRGQGAGGNTIYFGEGSWLTVV.